The clone carrying this T cell receptor (beta chain) has at least ten counts. The antigen remains unidentified. For TCR, cDNA came from 5'RACE template switching, which added a universal primer site and UMIs. TCRdb called the 5' RACE reads again in MiXCR, with one record for every CDR3 protein. The sample lists 200,000 to 300,000 distinct CDR3 sequences, 6.5% to 7.5% occurring once. This CDR3 is built from 14 residues. The V gene end was trimmed by 4 bases and the J gene end by 10 bases; junction bases not matched to a gene: 12. Looked up from germline, CDR1 is MNHNS and CDR2 is SASEGT. This sample is drawn from a study of T cells after yellow fever vaccination. General study findings and limits: Compared with primary, the secondary response was weaker and peaked at day 5, not 15.

The receptor's source is a man younger than 45 who received the YFV17D yellow fever vaccine. Sample: CD4+ T cells sorted from PBMCs, taken on the day of the yellow fever booster vaccination. The rearrangement uses TRBV6-1 and TRBJ1-1; TRBD1 matches 7 bases. CDR3 residues: CASSGGGASRRAFF. The DNA of the CDR3 is TGTGCCAGCAGTGGAGGGGGCGCCAGTCGGAGAGCTTTCTTT.